The 18 T cell receptor beta chains below were found in one sample sequenced in a study of blood T cell repertoires in COVID-19. The data were produced by immunoSEQ multiplex PCR, yet TCRdb's version contains in-frame clones alone and is incomplete. The sample yields roughly 230,000 clones, 80% to 90% seen once. Sequencing was carried out using peripheral blood. Receptor source: a woman between 35 and 50 years old who had recovered from COVID-19.

This chain uses TRBV28 with TRBJ2-3, with D possibly matching TRBD1 (5 bases). Trimming removed 8 bases at V and 3 bases at J, with 15 bases between. The CDR3 runs to 14 residues. Germline assignment: CDR1 MDHEN and CDR2 SYDVKM. The CDR3 bases are TGTGCCAGCTCACAGGTGGGCTTAACAGATACGCAGTATTTT. It codes for CASSQVGLTDTQYF.

This clone was seen a handful of times. As DNA, the CDR3 is TGTGCCAGCAGTGAGGGGGACACAGGGGTCCACGAGCAGTACTTC. It translates to CASSEGDTGVHEQYF. The chain carries TRBV6-1 and TRBJ2-7; 7 bases are a match to TRBD1. CDR1 MNHNS and CDR2 SASEGT come from the germline V gene. This CDR3 has 15 residues. V was pared by 3 bases and J by 5 bases, with 10 bases of the junction left unmatched.

The gene calls are TRBV2 and TRBJ1-2; possibly TRBD1 for D (5 bases). CDR3 length: 13 amino acids. Trimming cost V 6 bases and J 0 bases, with 8 bases left between them. Germline CDR1 SNHLY, CDR2 FYNNEI. DNA for the CDR3: TGTGCCAGCAGGGACACCGCTAACTATGGCTACACCTTC. This translates into CASRDTANYGYTF.

The chain combines TRBV6-5 with TRBJ1-2; 7 nucleotides agree with TRBD1. Germline loops: CDR1 MNHEY, CDR2 SVGAGI. This CDR3 has 16 amino acids. Trimming at V came to 0 bases and at J to 2 bases, leaving 6 bases not matched to a gene. The CDR3 spells CASSYSSSGGNYGYTF. The CDR3 bases are TGTGCCAGCAGTTACTCGAGTTCAGGGGGGAACTATGGCTACACCTTC.

The rearrangement links TRBV6-6 to TRBJ2-7; the D is unclear. The CDR3 spans 14 residues. The germline V gene has CDR1 MNHNY and CDR2 SVGAGI (reference sequence). The germline V and J ends were trimmed by 0 bases and 1 base, with 7 bases remaining between them. DNA for the CDR3: TGTGCCAGCAGTTACTCGAGCTCTTCCTACGAGCAGTACTTC. Protein product: CASSYSSSSYEQYF.

J is TRBJ1-2 and V is TRBV6-1, with D tentatively TRBD1 (6 bases). CDR1 is MNHNS, CDR2 SASEGT, per germline. This CDR3 is built from 14 residues. Deletions cut 2 bases from V and 6 bases from J, with 13 bases between. CDR3 sequence reads: CASSEQGSEDGYTF. In DNA, the CDR3 is TGTGCCAGCAGTGAACAGGGGTCGGAAGATGGCTACACCTTC.

V and J are TRBV11-2 and TRBJ2-5; tentative D call: TRBD1 (6 bases). The CDR3 is made up of 15 amino acids. Germline V gene lookup returns CDR1 SGHAT and CDR2 FQNNGV. Trimming removed 5 bases from V and 2 bases from J, with 15 bases in between. The CDR3 DNA follows: TGTGCCAGCAGCCCCCAGAGCGGACAGCAAGAGACCCAGTACTTC. Its translation is CASSPQSGQQETQYF. Full variable domain (rest looked up from reference TRBV11-2 and TRBJ2-5): EAGVAQSPRYKIIEKRQSVAFWCNPISGHATLYWYQQILGQGPKLLIQFQNNGVVDDSQLPKDRFSAERLKGVDSTLKIQPAKLEDSAVYLCASSPQSGQQETQYFGPGTRLLVL.

The chain joins TRBV5-1 to TRBJ1-4, with D perhaps TRBD1 (5 bases). Germline V gene sequence: CDR1 SGHRS, CDR2 YFSETQ. The CDR3 is 14 amino acids. Trimming took 3 bases from V and 5 from J, leaving 11 bases between them. The CDR3 reads CASSSGLENEKLFF. CDR3 bases: TGCGCCAGCAGCTCGGGACTCGAGAATGAAAAACTGTTTTTT.

The chain has TRBV18 and TRBJ2-3; 8 bases align to TRBD1. With 5 bases clipped from V and 4 bases from J, the junction kept 8 bases outside the gene matches. This CDR3 has 15 residues. CDR1 is KGHSH and CDR2 is LQKENI in the germline V gene. The CDR3 DNA reads as TGTGCCAGCTCATCCGACAGGGGAATCGCAGATACGCAGTATTTT. This translates into CASSSDRGIADTQYF.

The chain uses TRBV10-3 and TRBJ2-5; D perhaps matches TRBD2 (5 bases). In germline, CDR1 is ENHRY, CDR2 SYGVKD. This CDR3 region has 13 residues. Trimming left V 6 bases short and J 10 bases short, with 18 bases between. The CDR3: CAIRNNPEAGQYF. CDR3 DNA: TGTGCCATCAGGAACAACCCTGAGGCGGGCCAGTACTTC.

The chain uses TRBV19 and TRBJ2-1, with D unresolved. The V end lost 2 bases, the J end lost 6 bases, and 11 bases lay between the germline ends. CDR3 size: 14 residues. Germline values: CDR1 LNHDA, CDR2 SQIVND (reference sequence). The CDR3 DNA is TGTGCCAGTAGTATACTTGCGACAAGCAATGAGCAGTTCTTC. Protein sequence: CASSILATSNEQFF.

The chain links TRBV9 to TRBJ2-2, with D possibly being TRBD2 (5 bases). With 3 bases removed from V and 8 bases from J, the gap between germline ends came to 11 bases. Per germline, CDR1 SGDLS and CDR2 YYNGEE. CDR3 length: 13 residues. The CDR3 region is CASSDRTGGELFF. For the CDR3, the DNA is TGTGCCAGCAGCGATCGGACGGGGGGGGAGCTGTTTTTT.

V and J are TRBV5-6 and TRBJ1-6; 8 nucleotides agree with TRBD1. The junction had 4 bases not matched to a gene; V was cut back by 4 bases and J by 7 bases. CDR1 SGHDT and CDR2 YYEEEE come from the germline V gene. This CDR3 comprises 14 residues. For the CDR3, the DNA is TGTGCCAGCAGCCTAGACAGGGGAAATTCACCCCTCCACTTT. This gives the protein CASSLDRGNSPLHF.

The V gene is TRBV2, the J gene TRBJ1-2; a possible D gene is TRBD1 (6 bases). The CDR3 is made up of 13 amino acids. CDR1 and CDR2 (germline): SNHLY, FYNNEI. Trimming stripped 6 bases from V and 7 bases from J, with 15 bases between. CDR3 protein: CASRDSSGAGYTF. The CDR3 nucleotides are TGTGCCAGCAGGGACAGCTCCGGGGCTGGCTACACCTTC.

This chain links TRBV6-5 with TRBJ1-2; possible D gene TRBD1, 6 bases. Germline lookup yields CDR1 MNHEY and CDR2 SVGAGI. The CDR3 runs 14 residues. V lost 5 bases to trimming and J lost 5 bases, with 15 bases between them. Here the CDR3 reads CASSNPRGGYGYTF. The CDR3 DNA sequence: TGTGCCAGCAGTAACCCCAGAGGGGGATATGGCTACACCTTC.

The V gene is TRBV3-1 (or the pseudogene TRBV3-2), the J gene TRBJ1-3, with D tentatively TRBD1 (5 bases). The germline CDR1 and CDR2 sequences are LGHDT and YNNKEL (reference sequence). Trimming cost V 4 bases and J 3 bases, with 10 bases left between them. This CDR3 has 14 residues. CDR3 amino acids: CASSRQGVGNTIYF. The CDR3 coding sequence is TGTGCCAGCAGCCGCCAGGGTGTTGGAAACACCATATATTTT.

With respect to this clone: The same CDR3 can be traced to other DNA sequences in this sample. The rearrangement links TRBV6-5 to TRBJ1-1; TRBD1 is a possible D gene (5 bases). Germline values: CDR1 MNHEY, CDR2 SVGAGI. The CDR3 is 13 amino acids. Trimming removed 0 bases from V and 5 bases from J, with 7 bases in between. CDR3 sequence reads: CASSYSRGTEAFF. DNA for the CDR3: TGTGCCAGCAGTTACTCGCGGGGGACTGAAGCTTTCTTT.

V usage is TRBV7-7 and J usage is TRBJ2-1; 13 positions agree with TRBD2. CDR3 length equals 15 residues. From germline, CDR1 is SSHAT and CDR2 FNYEAQ (reference sequence). With V trimmed by 5 bases and J by 8 bases, 6 bases remained unmatched. CDR3 nucleotides: TGTGCCAGCAGCCCGACTAGCGGGGGGCCCCATGAGCAGTTCTTC. Amino acid sequence: CASSPTSGGPHEQFF.